These 31 T cell receptor beta chains were sequenced from one sample in a study of T cells in Graves' hyperthyroidism and ophthalmopathy. RNA transcripts were the template for amplifying TCR beta CDR3 regions. The TCR CDR3 first-round RT-PCR relied on the HTBI primer set. TCRdb fed the multiplex PCR reads into MiXCR, producing one record per CDR3 protein. There are some 550,000 distinct CDR3 sequences in the sample; under 25% occur only once, and about 30% lies in the top ten. Specimen: blood. The receptors shown here come from a man younger than 35 with Graves' hyperthyroidism.

This clonotype came up many times. This chain connects TRBV28 to TRBJ1-3; D remains ambiguous. This CDR3 is 15 amino acids long. Trimming cost V 7 bases and J 0 bases, with 13 bases left between them. The germline CDR1 and CDR2 sequences are MDHEN and SYDVKM. CDR3 nucleotides: TGTGCCAGCAACCAACAATTTAGCTCTGGAAACACCATATATTTT. Its protein is CASNQQFSSGNTIYF. Filled out from reference TRBV28 and TRBJ1-3, the complete variable domain reads DVKVTQSSRYLVKRTGEKVFLECVQDMDHENMFWYRQDPGLGLRLIYFSYDVKMKEKGDIPEGYSVSREKKERFSLILESASTNQTSMYLCASNQQFSSGNTIYFGEGSWLTVV.

This clonotype was counted only a few times. This chain connects TRBV5-1 to TRBJ2-7; 11 bases fit TRBD1. V lost 5 bases to trimming and J lost 2 bases; unmatched junction nucleotides: 12. The germline gives CDR1 SGHRS, CDR2 YFSETQ. This CDR3 spans 17 amino acids. This CDR3 is CASSSEPGQGVTYEQYF. The DNA for the CDR3 is TGCGCCAGCAGTTCGGAACCGGGACAGGGGGTTACCTACGAGCAGTACTTC.

This clonotype was seen more than once but under ten times. This rearrangement joins TRBV15 to TRBJ2-7; D might be TRBD1 (6 bases). Between the trimmed V and J ends, which lost 5 bases and 6 bases, there was a span of 20 bases. Germline V gene data show CDR1 as LNHNV and CDR2 as YYDKDF (reference sequence). This CDR3 region has 15 residues. Written as DNA, the CDR3 is TGTGCCACCAGCCCGTTAGGGGACAAGCCAAGCGAGCAGTACTTC. It translates to CATSPLGDKPSEQYF. The entire variable domain, with the rest obtained from reference TRBV15 and TRBJ2-7, is as follows: DAMVIQNPRYQVTQFGKPVTLSCSQTLNHNVMYWYQQKSSQAPKLLFHYYDKDFNNEADTPDNFQSRRPNTSFCFLDIRSPGLGDTAMYLCATSPLGDKPSEQYFGPGTRLTVT.

The chain carries TRBV12-3 or TRBV12-4 and TRBJ2-5; TRBD1 or TRBD2 may be the D gene (5 bases each). This CDR3 has 14 amino acids. V was pared by 3 bases and J by 5 bases, with 13 bases between. This chain's CDR3 is CASSFRGGRETQYF. DNA for the CDR3: TGTGCCAGCAGTTTCCGGGGCGGCCGGGAGACCCAGTACTTC.

This clonotype was seen repeatedly, ten times or more. The J gene is TRBJ1-2, the V gene TRBV28; D is ambiguous. The germline V gene has CDR1 MDHEN and CDR2 SYDVKM. This CDR3 is 15 amino acids long. Trimming removed 4 bases at V and 3 bases at J, with 15 bases between. CDR3: CASSSIQRLYYGYTF. CDR3 nucleotides: TGTGCCAGCAGTTCTATTCAGAGGCTCTACTATGGCTACACCTTC.

This clonotype was detected many times. The genes are TRBV5-1 and TRBJ2-5, with 13 bases matching TRBD2. This CDR3 spans 15 amino acids. J lost 3 bases, V lost 4 bases, and 3 bases had no gene match. Germline V gene lookup returns CDR1 SGHRS and CDR2 YFSETQ. The CDR3 here is CASSKGTSGEETQYF. CDR3 DNA: TGCGCCAGCAGCAAGGGGACTAGCGGGGAAGAGACCCAGTACTTC.

The chain uses TRBV19 and TRBJ1-2; D ambiguous. Germline V gene data show CDR1 as LNHDA and CDR2 as SQIVND (reference sequence). V was cut by 4 bases and J by 0 bases, with 12 bases left in between. The CDR3 covers 15 residues. The CDR3, as DNA: TGTGCCAGTAGTACCACCGACGGGACTAACTATGGCTACACCTTC. Protein product: CASSTTDGTNYGYTF. Together with reference TRBV19 and TRBJ1-2, the CDR3 gives the full variable domain: DGGITQSPKYLFRKEGQNVTLSCEQNLNHDAMYWYRQDPGQGLRLIYYSQIVNDFQKGDIAEGYSVSREKKESFPLTVTSAQKNPTAFYLCASSTTDGTNYGYTFGSGTRLTVV.

This clonotype was seen repeatedly, ten times or more. The chain joins TRBV2 to TRBJ2-7; 9 bases map to TRBD2. The CDR3 totals 15 residues. J gave up 0 bases and V 7 bases, and 7 bases lay outside the gene matches. The V gene's germline CDR1 is SNHLY and CDR2 FYNNEI. The CDR3, as DNA: TGTGCCAGCAAGCCCCCAGCGGGGGGCTCCTACGAGCAGTACTTC. It is translated as CASKPPAGGSYEQYF.

This clonotype was found a few times. The chain employs TRBV6-5 and TRBJ2-2, with D unresolved. V shed 2 bases and J shed 5 bases, with 6 bases lying between them. Germline lookup yields CDR1 MNHEY and CDR2 SVGAGI. There are 13 residues in the CDR3. DNA of the CDR3: TGTGCCAGCAGTTACGTCACTACCGGGGAGCTGTTTTTT. Amino acids: CASSYVTTGELFF.

This clonotype was seen a single time. V gene TRBV11-1 combines with J gene TRBJ1-1, with TRBD1 identical over 7 bases. CDR3 length: 14 amino acids. Looked up from germline, CDR1 is SGHAT and CDR2 is FQDESV (reference sequence). Trimming cost V 6 bases and J 4 bases; bases outside gene matches: 8. CDR3 loop: CASSIFSGGTEAFF. In DNA, the CDR3 is TGTGCCAGCAGTATATTCTCAGGGGGCACTGAAGCTTTCTTT.

The genes are TRBV28 and TRBJ1-2; 7 nucleotides match TRBD1. CDR3 length equals 14 residues. CDR1 and CDR2 from the germline V gene are MDHEN and SYDVKM. V was pared by 6 bases and J by 4 bases, with 8 bases of the junction left unmatched. In DNA, the CDR3 is TGTGCCAGCAGCTATCGGGACAGCTCCTATGGCTACACCTTC. Residues: CASSYRDSSYGYTF.

In this sample, this clonotype turned up many times. The chain joins TRBV12-3 or TRBV12-4 to TRBJ1-2, with D possibly matching TRBD1 (6 bases). V was trimmed by 0 bases and J by 4 bases, leaving 12 bases between them. This CDR3 comprises 15 residues. Written as DNA, the CDR3 is TGTGCCAGCAGTTTAGCCGGGGGGCAGGGCTATGGCTACACCTTC. This sequence encodes CASSLAGGQGYGYTF.

The chain has TRBV27 and TRBJ2-7, with 7 positions matching TRBD1. The CDR3 is 14 residues long. CDR1 and CDR2 (germline): MNHEY, SMNVEV (reference sequence). The junction had 6 bases not matched to a gene; V was cut back by 4 bases and J by 3 bases. The DNA for the CDR3 is TGTGCCAGCAGTTCCTCGGACAGGAACTACGAGCAGTACTTC. Encoded protein: CASSSSDRNYEQYF.

Ten or more counts support this clonotype. The chain uses TRBV27 and TRBJ2-7; D assignment may be TRBD1 or TRBD2 (6 bases each). The length of the CDR3 is 15 residues. V was cut by 5 bases and J by 3 bases, with 17 bases left in between. Germline V gives CDR1 MNHEY, CDR2 SMNVEV (reference sequence). The CDR3 DNA is TGTGCCAGCAGTCCCGCACAGGAGGGGGGCTACGAGCAGTACTTC. As protein: CASSPAQEGGYEQYF.

The sample holds a few counts of this clonotype. A much larger clone is a single base away; this may be a read error. This chain connects TRBV6-1 to TRBJ1-3; tentative D call: TRBD1 (5 bases). Germline V lookup: CDR1 MNHNS, CDR2 SASEGT. The CDR3 loop spans 16 amino acids. CDR3 sequence: CASSEDEGRSGNAIYF. CDR3 in DNA: TGTGCCAGCAGTGAAGATGAGGGGCGCTCTGGAAACGCCATATATTTT.

The rearrangement links TRBV7-8 to TRBJ2-7; D might be TRBD1 (6 bases). V was cut by 4 bases and J by 7 bases, with 20 bases left in between. The CDR3 runs to 15 residues. CDR1 and CDR2 from the germline V gene are SGHVS and FQNEAQ. The DNA of the CDR3 is TGTGCCAGCAGCTCCAGACAGGCGCCTGTGAGGGAGCAGTACTTC. Amino acids: CASSSRQAPVREQYF.

The V call is TRBV30, the J call TRBJ1-6; 7 bases match TRBD1. Trimming cost V 4 bases and J 0 bases; bases outside gene matches: 3. This CDR3 has 15 residues. Per germline, CDR1 GTSNPN and CDR2 SVGIG (reference sequence). The CDR3 DNA reads as TGTGCCTGGACCGCAGGGGGCTCCTATAATTCACCCCTCCACTTT. Amino acids: CAWTAGGSYNSPLHF.

V and J are TRBV19 and TRBJ1-5, with D unclear. The CDR3 spans 13 residues. V gave up 8 bases and J gave up 4 bases, with 12 bases separating them. CDR1 LNHDA and CDR2 SQIVND come from the germline V gene (reference sequence). For the CDR3, the DNA is TGTGCCAGTTCCGGAATGGGGAATCAGCCCCAGCATTTT. It encodes CASSGMGNQPQHF.

This clonotype was detected ten times or more. The chain links TRBV29-1 to TRBJ1-2, with D perhaps matching TRBD1 (5 bases). V was shortened by 2 bases and J by 1 base, with 17 bases between the two germline ends. Germline-derived CDR1 and CDR2 are SQVTM and ANQGSEA. The length of the CDR3 is 16 residues. In DNA, the CDR3 is TGCAGCGTTGAATCGGGACGCCTAAACGTTAACTATGGCTACACCTTC. Residues: CSVESGRLNVNYGYTF.

There are many counts of this clonotype. V and J are TRBV28 and TRBJ1-2, with D uncertain. The CDR3 contains 11 residues. Germline V gives CDR1 MDHEN, CDR2 SYDVKM. The germline V and J ends were trimmed by 2 bases and 7 bases, with 5 bases remaining between them. The CDR3 loop is CASSLRRGYTF. The CDR3, as DNA: TGTGCCAGCAGTTTAAGGCGTGGCTACACCTTC.

This clonotype has a count of ten or more. The CDR3 nucleotides read TGTGCCAGCAGTCCCCGGCTAGTAGGTACCGGGGAGCTGTTTTTT. Residues: CASSPRLVGTGELFF. This rearrangement joins TRBV12-3 or TRBV12-4 to TRBJ2-2; D unclear. V lost 5 bases and J lost 5, with 15 bases in between. The CDR3 length is 15 residues.

This clonotype was recorded many times. This chain connects TRBV6-1 to TRBJ2-7; D remains unclear. V gave up 2 bases and J gave up 1 base, with 9 bases separating them. Germline CDR1 reads MNHNS; CDR2 reads SASEGT. The CDR3 length is 14 residues. The CDR3: CASSEWVQSYEQYF. As DNA, the CDR3 is TGTGCCAGCAGTGAATGGGTACAGTCCTACGAGCAGTACTTC.

This clonotype was counted at least ten times. The V and J genes are TRBV7-9 and TRBJ2-5; no firm D call. The CDR3 sequence is 15 residues long. In germline, CDR1 is SEHNR, CDR2 FQNEAQ (reference sequence). With 5 bases removed from V and 4 bases from J, the gap between germline ends came to 17 bases. The CDR3 DNA reads TGTGCCAGCAGCCCAAGTGCCGGACCCCCAGAGACCCAGTACTTC. Its translation: CASSPSAGPPETQYF.

The sample holds one count of this clonotype. A read error may explain this, as a much larger clone is one base away. The conserved final phenylalanine or tryptophan is absent from the CDR3, which likely points to a read error. The CDR3 bases are TGTGCCAGCAGCAACCTCCGGGTAACCGGGGAGCTGTTTGTT. Amino acids: CASSNLRVTGELFV. The rearrangement links TRBV28 to TRBJ2-2; D not resolved. The CDR3 has 14 amino acids. V lost 6 bases to trimming and J lost 5 bases, with 13 bases between them. The germline V gene has CDR1 MDHEN and CDR2 SYDVKM.

About this clonotype itself: At one of its ends the junction is not consistent with the germline gene, which may arise from a read error. The CDR3 here is CASSLGTAEACF. DNA of the CDR3: TGTGCCAGCAGCTTAGGGACGGCTGAAGCTTGCTTT. The chain couples TRBV7-9 to TRBJ1-1; no firm D call. The length of the CDR3 is 12 residues. Germline lookup yields CDR1 SEHNR and CDR2 FQNEAQ (reference sequence).

This clonotype was found many times. V and J are TRBV14 and TRBJ2-4, with no clear D. Germline CDR1 is SGHDN and CDR2 is FVKESK. Trimming pared 3 bases from V and 6 bases from J, leaving 6 bases between. The CDR3 is made up of 12 amino acids. The CDR3 loop reads CASSHWGNIQYF. CDR3 nucleotide sequence: TGTGCCAGCAGCCATTGGGGAAACATTCAGTACTTC. Variable domain in full (rest from reference TRBV14 and TRBJ2-4): EAGVTQFPSHSVIEKGQTVTLRCDPISGHDNLYWYRRVMGKEIKFLLHFVKESKQDESGMPNNRFLAERTGGTYSTLKVQPAELEDSGVYFCASSHWGNIQYFGAGTRLSVL.

This clonotype appeared many times. The V call is TRBV19, the J call TRBJ1-1; no definite D call. The CDR3 covers 15 residues. V was clipped by 5 bases and J by 5 bases, with 18 bases between them. CDR1 and CDR2 (germline): LNHDA, SQIVND (reference sequence). This CDR3 reads CASSRLPPLRTEAFF. The CDR3 DNA sequence: TGTGCCAGTAGTCGACTTCCCCCCTTGAGGACTGAAGCTTTCTTT.

In DNA, the CDR3 is TGTGCCAGCAGTTTAGGAGGACAGCGTAACTATGGCTACACCTTC. This codes for CASSLGGQRNYGYTF. The rearrangement joins TRBV28 to TRBJ1-2; the D gene is possibly TRBD1 (6 bases). The CDR3 sequence is 15 residues long. CDR1 MDHEN and CDR2 SYDVKM come from the germline V gene. V lost 2 bases and J lost 1, with 11 bases in between.

This clonotype came up many times. The chain recombines TRBV4-2 with TRBJ1-5, with 7 bases that match TRBD1. The CDR3 has 16 residues. Germline V lookup: CDR1 LGHNA, CDR2 YNFKEQ. Unmatched junction bases numbered 9, after V lost 4 bases and J lost 3 bases. Here the CDR3 reads CASSRQQGNINQPQHF. In nucleotides, the CDR3 is TGTGCCAGCAGCCGCCAACAGGGGAATATCAATCAGCCCCAGCATTTT.

This clonotype has a count of ten or more. J is TRBJ1-1 and V is TRBV11-2; TRBD1 might be the D (6 bases). The V gene lost 6 bases and the J gene lost 0 bases, with 8 bases spanning the gap. CDR3 length equals 13 residues. Germline CDR1 reads SGHAT; CDR2 reads FQNNGV. CDR3 coding DNA: TGTGCCAGCAGGGCAGGGGTGAACACTGAAGCTTTCTTT. Residues: CASRAGVNTEAFF.

This clonotype was observed many times. The chain has TRBV15 and TRBJ2-5, with D possibly matching TRBD2 (5 bases). Germline-derived CDR1 and CDR2 are LNHNV and YYDKDF (reference sequence). V lost 8 bases and J lost 3, with 7 bases in between. The CDR3 has 11 residues. Here the CDR3 reads CATAGEETQYF. The CDR3, as DNA: TGTGCCACCGCCGGGGAAGAGACCCAGTACTTC. Looking up the rest from reference TRBV15 and TRBJ2-5 gives the full variable domain: DAMVIQNPRYQVTQFGKPVTLSCSQTLNHNVMYWYQQKSSQAPKLLFHYYDKDFNNEADTPDNFQSRRPNTSFCFLDIRSPGLGDTAMYLCATAGEETQYFGPGTRLLVL.